Presented here are 26 T cell receptor beta chains from one specimen sequenced in a study of patients and donors after allogeneic stem cell transplantation. TCRdb processed the RT-PCR reads anew with MiXCR; each CDR3 protein has one entry. The table shows 12,000 or so distinct CDR3 sequences, with approximately 26% occurring only once. Sequencing used blood, either unsorted or a sorted T cell fraction (not recorded which). These receptor sequences come from a human donor who was either an allogeneic HSCT recipient or a stem cell or donor lymphocyte infusion donor (not recorded which). It is not recorded whose cells these are; they may come from a transplant donor.

This clonotype was recorded a few times. The chain has TRBV12-3 or TRBV12-4 and TRBJ2-7; D gene uncertain. The CDR3 loop spans 11 amino acids. Trimming pared 3 bases from V and 4 bases from J, leaving 4 bases between. Written as DNA, the CDR3 is TGTGCCAGCAGTTTTAGTTACGAGCAGTACTTC. Its translation: CASSFSYEQYF.

The chain recombines TRBV7-6 with TRBJ2-1, with 12 bases that match TRBD2. The length of the CDR3 is 15 residues. Germline loops: CDR1 SGHVS, CDR2 FNYEAQ. V shed 2 bases, J shed 7 bases, and the junction held 3 bases outside the gene matches. The CDR3 is CASSLFLAGGNEQFF. The CDR3 nucleotides are TGTGCCAGCAGCTTATTCCTAGCGGGAGGGAATGAGCAGTTCTTC.

The chain links TRBV20-1 to TRBJ1-1; no clear D gene. V gave up 5 bases and J gave up 0 bases, with 10 bases separating them. This CDR3 has 13 amino acids. Germline-derived CDR1 and CDR2 are DFQATT and SNEGSKA (reference sequence). The CDR3 loop reads CSAHRALNTEAFF. As DNA, the CDR3 is TGCAGTGCTCACCGGGCTCTGAACACTGAAGCTTTCTTT.

This clonotype was picked up many times. This rearrangement joins TRBV5-4 to TRBJ1-2; the D is unclear. This CDR3 is 13 amino acids long. Trimming removed 6 bases from V and 2 bases from J, with 11 bases in between. Germline V gives CDR1 SGHNT, CDR2 YYREEE (reference sequence). The CDR3 is CASNLHQNYGYTF. In nucleotides, the CDR3 is TGTGCCAGCAACCTACACCAGAACTATGGCTACACCTTC.

This clonotype occurred many times. The genes are TRBV7-8 and TRBJ1-2; D gene uncertain. Germline CDR1 SGHVS, CDR2 FQNEAQ. CDR3 length equals 12 residues. Trimming removed 1 base at V and 8 bases at J, with 8 bases between. The CDR3 sequence: CASSLDYSGYTF. In nucleotides, the CDR3 is TGTGCCAGCAGCTTAGATTATTCCGGCTACACCTTC.

The chain has TRBV20-1 and TRBJ2-2, with D hard to call. Trimming stripped 0 bases from V and 0 bases from J, with 11 bases between. Germline values: CDR1 DFQATT, CDR2 SNEGSKA (reference sequence). The CDR3 runs 16 residues. The CDR3 nucleotides read TGCAGTGCTAGAGATTGGGCCCCCTCGAACACCGGGGAGCTGTTTTTT. This translates into CSARDWAPSNTGELFF.

V is TRBV12-3 or TRBV12-4 and J is TRBJ1-2; D is perhaps TRBD1 (6 bases). The CDR3 has 14 amino acids. V was cut by 4 bases and J by 8 bases, with 17 bases left in between. The CDR3 here is CASSSHGQIRGYTF. The CDR3 DNA sequence: TGTGCCAGCAGTTCCCATGGACAGATTCGGGGCTACACCTTC.

This chain connects TRBV7-8 to TRBJ2-3; 8 bases are a match to TRBD2. Germline V gene sequence: CDR1 SGHVS, CDR2 FQNEAQ. V was clipped by 5 bases and J by 3 bases; unmatched bases: 7. This CDR3 region has 15 residues. DNA of the CDR3: TGTGCCAGCAGCCAGGATAGCGGGAAAACAGATACGCAGTATTTT. Its protein product is CASSQDSGKTDTQYF. The full variable domain, completed using reference TRBV7-8 and TRBJ2-3, is GAGVSQSPRYKVAKRGQDVALRCDPISGHVSLFWYQQALGQGPEFLTYFQNEAQLDKSGLPSDRFFAERPEGSVSTLKIQRTQQEDSAVYLCASSQDSGKTDTQYFGPGTRLTVL.

This clonotype was recorded a few times. The chain joins TRBV7-2 to TRBJ1-1; D gene uncertain. CDR3 length equals 11 residues. V was trimmed by 6 bases and J by 8 bases, leaving 10 bases between them. Germline CDR1 reads SGHTA; CDR2 reads FQGNSA. The CDR3: CASSPAGEAFF. For the CDR3, the DNA is TGTGCCAGCAGTCCCGCAGGAGAAGCTTTCTTT.

In its sample, this clonotype was seen a few times. The V call is TRBV5-5, the J call TRBJ1-5; D is unresolved. The V gene's germline CDR1 is SGHKS and CDR2 YYEKEE (reference sequence). V was clipped by 0 bases and J by 0 bases, with 10 bases between them. This CDR3 comprises 16 residues. This chain's CDR3 is CASSLELHLSNQPQHF. Written as DNA, the CDR3 is TGTGCCAGCAGCTTGGAACTCCACCTTAGCAATCAGCCCCAGCATTTT.

By share, this clonotype ranks as medium-sized. The chain is built from TRBV5-1 and TRBJ1-5; D remains unclear. Germline V gene lookup returns CDR1 SGHRS and CDR2 YFSETQ. The CDR3 has 14 amino acids. V lost 0 bases and J 0 bases, leaving 4 bases between the germline ends. The CDR3 DNA reads as TGCGCCAGCAGCTTGGGTAATAGCAATCAGCCCCAGCATTTT. Protein product: CASSLGNSNQPQHF.

The J gene is TRBJ1-6, the V gene TRBV30; TRBD1 agrees at 9 bases. With 4 bases clipped from V and 7 bases from J, the junction kept 5 bases outside the gene matches. CDR1 is GTSNPN and CDR2 is SVGIG in the germline V gene (reference sequence). The CDR3 contains 14 residues. The CDR3 sequence is CAWMAGQGNSPLHF. In DNA form, the CDR3 reads TGTGCCTGGATGGCCGGACAGGGGAATTCACCCCTCCACTTT. The complete variable domain, with remaining parts taken from reference TRBV30 and TRBJ1-6, reads SQTIHQWPATLVQPVGSPLSLECTVEGTSNPNLYWYRQAAGRGLQLLFYSVGIGQISSEVPQNLSASRPQDRQFILSSKKLLLSDSGFYLCAWMAGQGNSPLHFGNGTRLTVT.

This sequence joins TRBV5-6 and TRBJ1-1; a weak D match, TRBD1 (6 bases). The V end lost 4 bases, the J end lost 7 bases, and 20 bases lay between the germline ends. The CDR3 sequence is 15 residues long. Germline V gives CDR1 SGHDT, CDR2 YYEEEE. CDR3 nucleotide sequence: TGTGCCAGCAGCCGAGGGGGAGGAGGCAAGGGTGAAGCTTTCTTT. Protein product: CASSRGGGGKGEAFF.

This clonotype was detected only a few times. The chain carries TRBV5-1 and TRBJ1-6; TRBD1 agrees at 10 bases. The CDR3 sequence is 18 residues long. Per the germline V gene, CDR1 is SGHRS and CDR2 is YFSETQ. Trimming cost V 0 bases and J 7 bases; bases outside gene matches: 10. The CDR3 spells CASSLVGQGKFSNSPLHF. The CDR3 coding sequence is TGCGCCAGCAGCTTGGTGGGACAGGGGAAATTTTCGAATTCACCCCTCCACTTT.

The table lists this clonotype with many counts. This chain joins TRBV10-3 and TRBJ1-1; maybe TRBD1 (6 bases). V lost 6 bases, J lost 5 bases, and 10 bases lay in between. Looked up from germline, CDR1 is ENHRY and CDR2 is SYGVKD. The CDR3 consists of 12 residues. The CDR3 protein is CAIRGAGTEAFF. CDR3 in DNA: TGTGCCATCAGGGGGGCGGGAACTGAAGCTTTCTTT.

In its sample, this clonotype was seen a few times. V and J are TRBV12-3 or TRBV12-4 and TRBJ1-1; D remains ambiguous. The CDR3 extends over 13 amino acids. Trimming took 6 bases from V and 1 from J, leaving 9 bases between them. CDR3 region: CASSRRGNTEAFF. The CDR3 DNA reads as TGTGCCAGCAGCCGCCGGGGGAACACTGAAGCTTTCTTT.

The chain uses TRBV28 and TRBJ2-6; D is possibly TRBD1 (6 bases). This CDR3 region has 17 residues. CDR1 is MDHEN and CDR2 is SYDVKM in the germline V gene. Trimming cost V 7 bases and J 1 base, with 17 bases left between them. In DNA form, the CDR3 reads TGTGCCAGCATCCGCGAGCGCAGGGGATCTGGGGCCAACGTCCTGACTTTC. As protein: CASIRERRGSGANVLTF.

V is TRBV12-3 or TRBV12-4 and J is TRBJ2-2; 7 nucleotides match TRBD2. CDR3 length: 13 amino acids. V lost 3 bases to trimming and J lost 7 bases; unmatched junction nucleotides: 2. CDR3 coding DNA: TGTGCCAGCAGTTTGAAGCGGGACGGGGAGCTGTTTTTT. Its protein is CASSLKRDGELFF.

This clonotype was detected ten times or more. The gene calls are TRBV20-1 and TRBJ1-2; TRBD1 is a possible D gene (5 bases). The germline gives CDR1 DFQATT, CDR2 SNEGSKA (reference sequence). CDR3 size: 17 residues. V lost 0 bases and J 3 bases, leaving 20 bases between the germline ends. This CDR3 reads CSARDRDLWGRYYGYTF. In DNA, the CDR3 is TGCAGTGCTAGAGATCGAGATCTCTGGGGGAGGTACTATGGCTACACCTTC.

The chain has TRBV5-1 and TRBJ1-2; TRBD1 might be the D (5 bases). CDR1 and CDR2 from the germline V gene are SGHRS and YFSETQ. The CDR3 has 16 residues. The V gene lost 0 bases and the J gene lost 2 bases, with 14 bases spanning the gap. The CDR3 is CASSLVGQGGNYGYTF. Here the CDR3 DNA reads TGCGCCAGCAGCTTGGTAGGGCAGGGAGGCAACTATGGCTACACCTTC.

This clonotype was seen only once. For the CDR3, the DNA is TGTGCCAGCAGCTTAGAAGGCAGGGCCTATGGCTACACCTTC. This translates into CASSLEGRAYGYTF. This chain uses TRBV7-9 with TRBJ1-2, with D possibly being TRBD1 (5 bases). The CDR3 is made up of 14 amino acids. The germline V gene has CDR1 SEHNR and CDR2 FQNEAQ (reference sequence). Trimming pared 1 base from V and 4 bases from J, leaving 10 bases between.

This clonotype has only a few counts. The rearrangement links TRBV20-1 to TRBJ1-5; D is uncertain. Per germline, CDR1 DFQATT and CDR2 SNEGSKA (reference sequence). This CDR3 is built from 13 residues. V gave up 5 bases and J gave up 1 base, with 9 bases separating them. The CDR3 nucleotides read TGCAGTGCTCTGATCCTGAGCAATCAGCCCCAGCATTTT. Its translation: CSALILSNQPQHF.

Only a few counts were recorded for this clonotype. The rearrangement links TRBV10-3 to TRBJ1-3; possibly TRBD1 for D (5 bases). Deletions cut 5 bases from V and 2 bases from J, with 13 bases between. The CDR3 has 15 amino acids. Germline loops: CDR1 ENHRY, CDR2 SYGVKD. CDR3 DNA: TGTGCCATCAGTAGCCTGGGAGGGGCTGGAAACACCATATATTTT. This translates into CAISSLGGAGNTIYF.

The rearrangement joins TRBV5-1 to TRBJ2-2; 16 bases are a match to TRBD2. Germline V CDR1 and CDR2: SGHRS, YFSETQ. The CDR3 covers 18 residues. V was pared by 3 bases and J by 0 bases, with 2 bases of the junction left unmatched. The CDR3 DNA reads as TGCGCCAGCAGCTGGGGACTAGCGGGAGGGCCGAACACCGGGGAGCTGTTTTTT. It translates to CASSWGLAGGPNTGELFF.

This clonotype was seen a few times. The genes are TRBV7-8 and TRBJ1-2; TRBD1 might be the D (5 bases). V lost 4 bases and J lost 12, with 21 bases in between. CDR3 length: 14 residues. Per germline, CDR1 SGHVS and CDR2 FQNEAQ. This chain's CDR3 is CASSSARGGPEDTF. The CDR3 DNA is TGTGCCAGCAGCTCCGCGCGGGGGGGACCCGAGGACACCTTC.

V gene TRBV14 combines with J gene TRBJ2-1; D may correspond to TRBD1 or TRBD2 (5 bases each). CDR1 SGHDN and CDR2 FVKESK come from the germline V gene. This CDR3 region has 16 residues. V was trimmed by 1 base and J by 0 bases, leaving 10 bases between them. The CDR3 loop reads CASSQGPGLSYNEQFF. The CDR3 coding sequence is TGTGCCAGCAGCCAAGGTCCGGGGCTCTCCTACAATGAGCAGTTCTTC.